The next 19 T cell receptor beta chains were all read from a single sample in a study of shared clonotypes between healthy human individuals. The data were produced by immunoSEQ multiplex PCR, yet TCRdb's version contains in-frame clones alone and is incomplete. In the table there are roughly 1.5 million clones, approximately 98% of which are singletons. Source material: naive CD4+ T cells sorted from blood. Subset specified: CD45RA+ positively selected. These receptor sequences come from a man aged 30-40 years in good health.

This chain joins TRBV27 and TRBJ2-5, with D perhaps TRBD1 or TRBD2 (6 bases each). Germline V CDR1 and CDR2: MNHEY, SMNVEV (reference sequence). This CDR3 has 14 amino acids. Trimming took off 4 bases at V and 2 bases at J, with 11 bases between the two ends. The CDR3 region has the DNA TGTGCCAGCAGTTATCTAGGGGGGCAAGAGACCCAGTACTTC. This translates into CASSYLGGQETQYF.

This CDR3 reads CASSLSSYQPQHF. CDR3 DNA sequence: TGTGCCAGCAGCTTGTCGAGCTATCAGCCCCAGCATTTT. This rearrangement joins TRBV7-6 to TRBJ1-5; D is uncertain. V was shortened by 3 bases and J by 5 bases, with 8 bases between the two germline ends. The germline CDR1 and CDR2 sequences are SGHVS and FNYEAQ. The CDR3 has 13 residues. The full variable domain, its missing parts supplied by reference TRBV7-6 and TRBJ1-5, is GAGVSQSPRYKVTKRGQDVALRCDPISGHVSLYWYRQALGQGPEFLTYFNYEAQQDKSGLPNDRFSAERPEGSISTLTIQRTEQRDSAMYRCASSLSSYQPQHFGDGTRLSIL.

V and J are TRBV2 and TRBJ2-7, with 13 bases identical to TRBD2. Per germline, CDR1 SNHLY and CDR2 FYNNEI. V was clipped by 5 bases and J by 1 base; unmatched bases: 11. The CDR3 runs to 18 residues. Written as DNA, the CDR3 is TGTGCCAGCAGTACCCCACGAGGGACTAGCGGGACTTCCTACGAGCAGTACTTC. Protein product: CASSTPRGTSGTSYEQYF.

This chain links TRBV27 with TRBJ2-5, with D perhaps matching TRBD1 (6 bases). The length of the CDR3 is 14 residues. Germline V gene data show CDR1 as MNHEY and CDR2 as SMNVEV (reference sequence). The V end lost 7 bases, the J end lost 3 bases, and 15 bases lay between the germline ends. The CDR3 is CASKNNGQKETQYF. CDR3 DNA: TGTGCCAGCAAGAACAACGGACAGAAAGAGACCCAGTACTTC.

The chain links TRBV28 to TRBJ1-2; D might be TRBD1 (6 bases). The CDR3 contains 14 residues. Germline assignment: CDR1 MDHEN and CDR2 SYDVKM. Trimming left V 0 bases short and J 3 bases short, with 8 bases between. The CDR3 region has the DNA TGTGCCAGCAGTTTATGGGGGGCGGACTATGGCTACACCTTC. Translating it yields CASSLWGADYGYTF.

The J gene is TRBJ1-3, the V gene TRBV5-1, with a weak D call TRBD1 (5 bases). Germline V gene lookup returns CDR1 SGHRS and CDR2 YFSETQ. The CDR3 contains 16 residues. V lost 0 bases and J lost 0, with 10 bases in between. DNA of the CDR3: TGCGCCAGCAGCTTGGAGGGGTTTGGCTCTGGAAACACCATATATTTT. The encoded protein is CASSLEGFGSGNTIYF.

This chain joins TRBV29-1 and TRBJ2-3; tentatively, D is TRBD2 (5 bases). Germline V gene data show CDR1 as SQVTM and CDR2 as ANQGSEA. V was pared by 3 bases and J by 0 bases, with 10 bases between. The CDR3 is 14 residues long. The DNA for the CDR3 is TGCAGCGTTGAGTCCAGCGGTAGCACAGATACGCAGTATTTT. Translation gives CSVESSGSTDTQYF.

This clone was seen just once. The V gene is TRBV18, the J gene TRBJ1-2; 7 nucleotides agree with TRBD1. This CDR3 spans 15 amino acids. Germline CDR1 KGHSH, CDR2 LQKENI. V shed 4 bases and J 10 bases; nucleotides not matched to a gene: 15. The CDR3 here is CASSHDRESIQDYTF. CDR3 bases: TGTGCCAGCTCACATGACAGGGAGTCTATACAGGACTACACCTTC.

Turning to this clone: Other DNA variants within this sample encode the same CDR3. The chain joins TRBV7-9 to TRBJ1-1; D not certain. The ends were cut back, 1 base at V and 0 bases at J, with 6 bases in the middle. The CDR3 is made up of 14 amino acids. CDR1 is SEHNR and CDR2 is FQNEAQ in the germline V gene (reference sequence). The CDR3 DNA reads TGTGCCAGCAGCTTAGGGCAAATGAACACTGAAGCTTTCTTT. The encoded protein is CASSLGQMNTEAFF.

The V and J genes are TRBV27 and TRBJ2-7; 7 bases agree with TRBD2. This CDR3 region has 15 residues. V trimming: 6 bases; J trimming: 6 bases; junction bases outside the gene matches: 14. Germline V gene data show CDR1 as MNHEY and CDR2 as SMNVEV (reference sequence). The CDR3 coding sequence is TGTGCCAGCAGCTATTCCGGGACTACCCCCATCGAGCAGTACTTC. Its protein is CASSYSGTTPIEQYF.

The rearrangement links TRBV5-5 to TRBJ2-2; D call uncertain. Germline loops: CDR1 SGHKS, CDR2 YYEKEE (reference sequence). The V end was cut by 7 bases, the J end by 0 bases, with 10 bases between. The CDR3 is 14 residues long. The CDR3 DNA is TGTGCCAGCTACGGACCAACGAACACCGGGGAGCTGTTTTTT. Translated: CASYGPTNTGELFF. The whole variable domain, filled in from reference TRBV5-5 and TRBJ2-2, reads DAGVTQSPTHLIKTRGQQVTLRCSPISGHKSVSWYQQVLGQGPQFIFQYYEKEERGRGNFPDRFSARQFPNYSSELNVNALLLGDSALYLCASYGPTNTGELFFGEGSRLTVL.

The J gene is TRBJ2-5, the V gene TRBV29-1; D is ambiguous. Germline assignment: CDR1 SQVTM and CDR2 ANQGSEA. The V end was cut by 5 bases, the J end by 5 bases, with 21 bases between. CDR3 length: 15 amino acids. The CDR3 bases are TGCAGCGTTCCTACCGGCGGACCTTTGGTTGAGACCCAGTACTTC. This gives the protein CSVPTGGPLVETQYF.

The CDR3 is CASTRAGTGTLLQYF. For the CDR3, the DNA is TGTGCCAGCACCAGAGCCGGGACAGGGACCCTACTGCAGTACTTC. This chain links TRBV6-5 with TRBJ2-7; 9 positions match TRBD1. Germline V gene data show CDR1 as MNHEY and CDR2 as SVGAGI. The V segment lost 7 bases and the J segment 9 bases; nucleotides outside the gene matches: 16. The CDR3 is 15 amino acids.

With respect to this clone: The same CDR3 can be traced to other DNA sequences in this sample. V usage is TRBV5-1 and J usage is TRBJ1-2, with 9 bases aligning to TRBD1. The V gene's germline CDR1 is SGHRS and CDR2 YFSETQ. There are 13 residues in the CDR3. V was pared by 4 bases and J by 5 bases, with 3 bases of the junction left unmatched. CDR3 protein: CASSPGTGYGYTF. Written as DNA, the CDR3 is TGCGCCAGCAGCCCCGGGACAGGGTATGGCTACACCTTC.

The chain employs TRBV2 and TRBJ1-5; D not certain. Germline V gene sequence: CDR1 SNHLY, CDR2 FYNNEI. CDR3 length: 15 residues. Trimming pared 2 bases from V and 2 bases from J, leaving 10 bases between. In DNA form, the CDR3 reads TGTGCCAGCAGTGAACGGGTTGGTGGCAATCAGCCCCAGCATTTT. Its translation: CASSERVGGNQPQHF.

As concerns this clone: Other nucleotide sequences from this sample produce the same CDR3. This chain joins TRBV5-1 and TRBJ2-7; TRBD1 might be the D (5 bases). Germline V gene data show CDR1 as SGHRS and CDR2 as YFSETQ. The CDR3 length is 14 residues. V was clipped by 4 bases and J by 0 bases, with 11 bases between them. The CDR3 region is CASSITGSSYEQYF. As DNA, the CDR3 is TGCGCCAGCAGCATAACAGGTAGCTCCTACGAGCAGTACTTC. Full variable domain (remainder filled in from reference TRBV5-1 and TRBJ2-7): KAGVTQTPRYLIKTRGQQVTLSCSPISGHRSVSWYQQTPGQGLQFLFEYFSETQRNKGNFPGRFSGRQFSNSRSEMNVSTLELGDSALYLCASSITGSSYEQYFGPGTRLTVT.

In its sample, this clone was seen once. The rearrangement joins TRBV11-1 to TRBJ2-1, with a tentative D call TRBD2 (5 bases). The germline V gene has CDR1 SGHAT and CDR2 FQDESV (reference sequence). The V and J ends lost 5 bases and 0 bases respectively, with 11 bases between them. This CDR3 is 15 amino acids long. The CDR3 reads CASSATSGSYNEQFF. The CDR3 DNA reads TGTGCCAGCAGCGCCACTAGTGGCTCCTACAATGAGCAGTTCTTC.

The CDR3 DNA follows: TGTGCCAGCAGCATAGGACCGTTCCTTCACAGCAATCAGCCCCAGCATTTT. Protein sequence: CASSIGPFLHSNQPQHF. This rearrangement joins TRBV21-1 to TRBJ1-5. TRBV21-1 corresponds to a pseudogene. CDR3 length: 17 residues.

The rearrangement joins TRBV2 to TRBJ2-3, with 10 positions matching TRBD2. Germline CDR1 and CDR2: SNHLY and FYNNEI. The CDR3 is made up of 15 amino acids. With 5 bases clipped from V and 3 bases from J, the junction kept 5 bases outside the gene matches. The CDR3 DNA reads as TGTGCCAGCAGTCCACTAGCGGGGAAAACAGATACGCAGTATTTT. This translates into CASSPLAGKTDTQYF.